This T cell receptor (beta chain) was observed in a study of T cells in Graves' hyperthyroidism and ophthalmopathy. Using RNA transcripts as the source, TCR beta CDR3 regions were amplified. Researchers ran a first-round RT-PCR on the TCR CDR3 using the HTBI primer set. TCRdb redid the calling of the multiplex PCR reads with MiXCR, one entry per CDR3 protein. In the table there are under 450,000 distinct CDR3 sequences, about 14% of which are singletons. Ten or more counts support this clonotype. V lost 0 bases and J 3 bases, leaving 14 bases between the germline ends. The CDR3 loop spans 15 amino acids. CDR1 and CDR2 from the germline V gene are DFQATT and SNEGSKA (reference sequence).

The chain recombines TRBV20-1 with TRBJ1-1; tentatively, D is TRBD1 (5 bases). Sequencing was done on a sample of blood. This sequence was found in a man aged 25 to 40 with Graves' hyperthyroidism that later progressed to Graves' ophthalmopathy. CDR3 in DNA: TGCAGTGCTAGAGATCCGCGACAGCCCTACACTGAAGCTTTCTTT. It specifies CSARDPRQPYTEAFF.